These 22 T cell receptor beta chains were all obtained from the same sample, sequenced in a study of blood T cell repertoires in COVID-19. Generated by immunoSEQ multiplex PCR, the TCRdb table keeps only in-frame clones and is missing some. The sample includes some 150,000 clones, roughly 87% of them seen just once. The source material was peripheral blood. The receptors stem from a woman between 65 and 79 years old with acute or convalescent COVID-19.

Only one count was recorded for this clone. Other DNA sequences from this sample encode an identical CDR3 as well. This chain uses TRBV19 with TRBJ1-2, with a tentative D call TRBD1 (5 bases). V gave up 6 bases and J gave up 6 bases, with 14 bases separating them. The CDR3 loop spans 13 amino acids. Per the germline V gene, CDR1 is LNHDA and CDR2 is SQIVND (reference sequence). This chain's CDR3 is CASSPGRDDGYTF. The CDR3 DNA follows: TGTGCCAGTAGCCCCGGCAGGGATGATGGCTACACCTTC. The full variable domain, rest sourced from reference TRBV19 and TRBJ1-2, is DGGITQSPKYLFRKEGQNVTLSCEQNLNHDAMYWYRQDPGQGLRLIYYSQIVNDFQKGDIAEGYSVSREKKESFPLTVTSAQKNPTAFYLCASSPGRDDGYTFGSGTRLTVV.

The chain uses TRBV5-6 and TRBJ2-3; 8 nucleotides align to TRBD1. With 2 bases clipped from V and 2 bases from J, the junction kept 4 bases outside the gene matches. The germline gives CDR1 SGHDT, CDR2 YYEEEE. The CDR3 runs 15 residues. The chain's CDR3 is CASSFGQGNTDTQYF. The DNA for the CDR3 is TGTGCCAGCAGCTTTGGACAGGGAAACACAGATACGCAGTATTTT.

J is TRBJ2-7 and V is TRBV5-1, with 7 bases that match TRBD2. J gave up 2 bases and V 4 bases, and 6 bases lay outside the gene matches. The CDR3 loop spans 14 amino acids. The germline V gene encodes CDR1 SGHRS and CDR2 YFSETQ. The CDR3 nucleotides read TGCGCCAGCAGCCCCCTAGCGGATCCCTACGAGCAGTACTTC. It encodes CASSPLADPYEQYF.

This clone was counted a few times. The chain joins TRBV11-2 to TRBJ1-6; TRBD1 is a possible D gene (5 bases). Germline V gives CDR1 SGHAT, CDR2 FQNNGV. V lost 3 bases and J lost 8, with 23 bases in between. The CDR3 is made up of 18 amino acids. The CDR3 sequence is CASSFLPAGLGGYSPLHF. CDR3 nucleotide sequence: TGTGCCAGCAGCTTCCTCCCAGCAGGGCTTGGTGGTTATTCACCCCTCCACTTT.

The chain employs TRBV4-3 and TRBJ1-6; D gene ambiguous. Per the germline V gene, CDR1 is LGHNA and CDR2 is YSLEER. Trimming shortened V by 0 bases and J by 8 bases, and 5 bases separated the two germline ends. The CDR3 sequence is 13 residues long. The CDR3 loop reads CASSQDNDSPLHF. CDR3 bases: TGCGCCAGCAGCCAAGATAATGATTCACCCCTCCACTTT.

V gene TRBV10-3 combines with J gene TRBJ1-1, with D tentatively TRBD1 (5 bases). The CDR3 is made up of 13 amino acids. From germline, CDR1 is ENHRY and CDR2 SYGVKD. The V end lost 10 bases, the J end lost 1 base, and 13 bases lay between the germline ends. The CDR3 spells CATAGQANTEAFF. CDR3 sequence (DNA): TGTGCCACCGCCGGACAAGCGAACACTGAAGCTTTCTTT.

The chain has TRBV9 and TRBJ2-1; 11 nucleotides align to TRBD1. V lost 2 bases, J lost 11 bases, and 9 bases stayed unmatched. CDR1 and CDR2 from the germline V gene are SGDLS and YYNGEE. The CDR3 is 15 amino acids. The DNA of the CDR3 is TGTGCCAGCAGCGTTTCAGGACAGGGGGCGCGGAAGCAGTTCTTC. It yields the protein CASSVSGQGARKQFF.

This clone was observed a few times. The V call is TRBV2, the J call TRBJ1-2; D possibly corresponds to TRBD1 (6 bases). V dropped 6 bases and J dropped 4 bases, with 9 bases sitting between them. The germline CDR1 and CDR2 sequences are SNHLY and FYNNEI. The CDR3 runs 12 residues. CDR3 bases: TGTGCCAGCAGCACGACAGGCTATGGCTACACCTTC. It codes for CASSTTGYGYTF. Using reference TRBV2 and TRBJ1-2 for the parts outside the CDR3, the full variable domain is EPEVTQTPSHQVTQMGQEVILRCVPISNHLYFYWYRQILGQKVEFLVSFYNNEISEKSEIFDDQFSVERPDGSNFTLKIRSTKLEDSAMYFCASSTTGYGYTFGSGTRLTVV.

V gene TRBV19 combines with J gene TRBJ1-5, with 7 bases lining up with TRBD1. Germline loops: CDR1 LNHDA, CDR2 SQIVND (reference sequence). The CDR3 contains 15 residues. Trimming removed 4 bases from V and 2 bases from J; junction bases left unmatched: 5. The CDR3 here is CASSTRTGGNQPQHF. CDR3 coding DNA: TGTGCCAGTAGTACGAGGACAGGCGGCAATCAGCCCCAGCATTTT.

V is TRBV28 and J is TRBJ1-1; D unclear. The CDR3 runs to 12 residues. Trimming cost V 2 bases and J 6 bases, with 7 bases left between them. The germline V gene encodes CDR1 MDHEN and CDR2 SYDVKM. CDR3 protein: CASSLVRAEAFF. The CDR3 nucleotides read TGTGCCAGCAGTTTAGTACGCGCTGAAGCTTTCTTT.

This clone was seen more than once but under ten times. The rearrangement uses TRBV30 and TRBJ2-1; 9 nucleotides agree with TRBD2. J gave up 0 bases and V 0 bases, and 12 bases lay outside the gene matches. The CDR3 is 19 amino acids. CDR1 is GTSNPN, CDR2 SVGIG, per germline (reference sequence). The CDR3: CAWSVGTSLTRSSYNEQFF. CDR3 in DNA: TGTGCCTGGAGTGTAGGGACTAGCCTAACAAGGAGCTCCTACAATGAGCAGTTCTTC. Full variable domain (rest looked up from reference TRBV30 and TRBJ2-1): SQTIHQWPATLVQPVGSPLSLECTVEGTSNPNLYWYRQAAGRGLQLLFYSVGIGQISSEVPQNLSASRPQDRQFILSSKKLLLSDSGFYLCAWSVGTSLTRSSYNEQFFGPGTRLTVL.

The chain links TRBV30 to TRBJ1-1; 8 bases align to TRBD1. The CDR3 consists of 14 residues. Looked up from germline, CDR1 is GTSNPN and CDR2 is SVGIG (reference sequence). V lost 0 bases, J lost 1 base, and 1 base stayed unmatched. In DNA form, the CDR3 reads TGTGCCTGGAGTGTAGGGACAGGGAACACTGAAGCTTTCTTT. It specifies CAWSVGTGNTEAFF.

This chain links TRBV7-2 with TRBJ2-1, with TRBD2 as a possible D gene (6 bases). This CDR3 contains 17 residues. Trimming left V 3 bases short and J 4 bases short, with 19 bases between. Germline V gene sequence: CDR1 SGHTA, CDR2 FQGNSA. Written as DNA, the CDR3 is TGTGCCAGCAGCTTCCCGGACTACGGGACTCAATACAATGAGCAGTTCTTC. This sequence encodes CASSFPDYGTQYNEQFF.

This clone has a single count. The same CDR3 is also encoded by other DNA sequences in this sample. This chain links TRBV7-2 with TRBJ2-3, with a weak D call TRBD2 (5 bases). This CDR3 contains 14 residues. Germline V gene lookup returns CDR1 SGHTA and CDR2 FQGNSA. The V gene lost 0 bases and the J gene lost 3 bases, with 7 bases spanning the gap. CDR3 sequence (DNA): TGTGCCAGCAGCTTAGCTCGGGGAACAGATACGCAGTATTTT. Translated: CASSLARGTDTQYF.

The rearrangement links TRBV5-8 to TRBJ2-2; TRBD1 matches at 10 bases. J was trimmed by 3 bases and V by 3 bases; bases with no gene match: 5. The CDR3 is 16 residues long. In germline, CDR1 is SGHTS, CDR2 YDEGEE. The CDR3 sequence: CASSYGGTGDTGELFF. The DNA of the CDR3 is TGTGCCAGCAGCTACGGGGGGACAGGGGACACCGGGGAGCTGTTTTTT. The full variable domain, its missing parts supplied by reference TRBV5-8 and TRBJ2-2, is EAGVTQSPTHLIKTRGQQATLRCSPISGHTSVYWYQQALGLGLQFLLWYDEGEERNRGNFPPRFSGRQFPNYSSELNVNALELEDSALYLCASSYGGTGDTGELFFGEGSRLTVL.

This clone was observed a few times. V and J are TRBV10-2 and TRBJ1-6, with D possibly matching TRBD1 (6 bases). Per the germline V gene, CDR1 is WSHSY and CDR2 is SAAADI. This CDR3 is built from 13 residues. V was trimmed by 6 bases and J by 8 bases, leaving 11 bases between them. The DNA of the CDR3 is TGCGCCAGCAGGGCAGGGGCGCATTCACCCCTCCACTTT. It translates to CASRAGAHSPLHF.

The J gene is TRBJ2-7, the V gene TRBV27, with TRBD1 matching over 7 bases. The V and J ends lost 5 bases and 4 bases, in that order; junction bases with no gene match: 8. In germline, CDR1 is MNHEY, CDR2 SMNVEV (reference sequence). The CDR3 loop spans 14 amino acids. The CDR3, as DNA: TGTGCCAGCAGTAAACAGGGGATGATATACGAGCAGTACTTC. This codes for CASSKQGMIYEQYF.

This chain uses TRBV19 with TRBJ1-1, with 11 bases identical to TRBD1. V gave up 3 bases and J gave up 5 bases; unmatched junction bases: 8. The CDR3 has 16 amino acids. The germline V gene encodes CDR1 LNHDA and CDR2 SQIVND (reference sequence). CDR3 loop: CASSIQPGQGGTEAFF. The CDR3 DNA follows: TGTGCCAGTAGTATCCAACCGGGACAGGGGGGAACTGAAGCTTTCTTT.

The CDR3 nucleotides are TGTGCCAGCAGTACCCAGCGGGAGAACAATGAGCAGTTCTTC. Translation: CASSTQRENNEQFF. V and J are TRBV6-2 or TRBV6-3 and TRBJ2-1; 8 bases fit TRBD2. Germline CDR1 is MNHEY and CDR2 is SVGEGT. V was pared by 5 bases and J by 5 bases, with 5 bases of the junction left unmatched. The CDR3 consists of 14 residues.

The chain links TRBV7-2 to TRBJ2-5, with 10 bases that match TRBD2. With V trimmed by 0 bases and J by 5 bases, 6 bases remained unmatched. The CDR3 totals 16 residues. Germline V gene lookup returns CDR1 SGHTA and CDR2 FQGNSA. CDR3 loop: CASSLASGRRRETQYF. The CDR3 DNA follows: TGTGCCAGCAGCTTAGCTAGCGGGAGGCGGCGCGAGACCCAGTACTTC.

J is TRBJ2-2 and V is TRBV10-1; D might be TRBD1 (6 bases). The germline gives CDR1 WNHNN, CDR2 SYGVQD (reference sequence). CDR3 length: 13 residues. V was shortened by 5 bases and J by 4 bases, with 8 bases between the two germline ends. Here the CDR3 reads CASSQGPTGELFF. DNA for the CDR3: TGCGCCAGCAGTCAGGGGCCCACCGGGGAGCTGTTTTTT.

The J gene is TRBJ1-6, the V gene TRBV6-2 or TRBV6-3, with D perhaps TRBD1 (6 bases). The CDR3 has 15 residues. Germline CDR1 MNHEY, CDR2 SVGEGT. V lost 5 bases, J lost 6 bases, and 14 bases lay in between. CDR3 nucleotide sequence: TGTGCCAGCAGTCCGGACAGTTGGGGTAATTCACCCCTCCACTTT. Translating it yields CASSPDSWGNSPLHF.